The T cell receptor beta chain under discussion was sequenced for a study of cytomegalovirus exposure and HLA in healthy donors. J was trimmed by 8 bases and V by 6 bases; bases with no gene match: 9. Germline-derived CDR1 and CDR2 are SGHTA and FQGNSA. The CDR3 totals 14 residues. PCR employed 60 Vbeta and 13 Jbeta primers. The protocol was immunoSEQ multiplex PCR, while the TCRdb copy is restricted to in-frame clones and leaves out a portion. This sample has some 200,000 clones, with over 80% found just once. Study results and limitations: Researchers reported from a later analysis that most CMV-associated TCR beta chains appeared HLA-restricted. Across donors, presence/absence analyses took sequencing depth to be roughly uniform.

Worth noting for this clone: The antigen remains undetermined.

What was sequenced was PBMCs. The receptor's source is a man in his forties or fifties in good health and CMV-seropositive. The V gene is TRBV7-2, the J gene TRBJ2-4, with TRBD1 matching over 8 bases. This CDR3 reads CASRPMDREDIQYF. The CDR3 DNA is TGTGCCAGCAGACCCATGGACAGGGAGGACATTCAGTACTTC.